The clone carrying this T cell receptor (beta chain) was seen more than once but under ten times. What it recognizes is unknown. The data are from a study of somatic mutations in cytotoxic T cells in rheumatoid arthritis. Study-level information: Blood from the patient (approximately 30 ml EDTA) was drawn right after diagnosis, pretreatment.

Notes on the study in general: The targets (antigens) of the expanded CD8+ clones were not known.

Authors' data handling: Some patient CD8+ clones were larger than 1%, and these rarely matched published virus-specific TCRB sequences. Here immunoSEQ multiplex PCR was the method, and the copy in TCRdb shows in-frame clones only, minus some. V and J calls and clone size are those listed in that table; D and trimming were worked out from the DNA. The table has tens of thousands of clones, 82% seen once; the top ten hold 7.5% to 9.5%. Trimming stripped 2 bases from V and 2 bases from J, with 9 bases between. There are 14 residues in the CDR3. Germline CDR1 MGHDK, CDR2 SYGVNS. The chain recombines TRBV25-1 with TRBJ1-2, with D tentatively TRBD1 (5 bases). The sequencing sample was made of CD8+ T cells sorted from blood. This TCR was recovered from an adult with rheumatoid arthritis. CDR3 in DNA: TGTGCCAGCAGTGAAGACCACAGGAACTATGGCTACACCTTC. Translated, it gives CASSEDHRNYGYTF.